The 14 T cell receptor beta chains below come from one sample, sequenced in a study of control samples from healthy donors and cancer patients. TCRdb's copy holds only in-frame clones and misses some; the assay was immunoSEQ multiplex PCR. The table shows more than 100,000 clones, with 89% occurring only once. The sample taken for sequencing was PBMCs. The receptors shown here come from a man aged 50-59 years with head and neck cancer.

The rearrangement joins TRBV4-1 to TRBJ2-7, with TRBD2 identical over 7 bases. Per germline, CDR1 MGHRA and CDR2 YSYEKL. The CDR3 sequence is 13 residues long. V dropped 4 bases and J dropped 7; count of bases not matched to a gene: 7. The CDR3 reads CASSLAGASEQYF. Here the CDR3 DNA reads TGCGCCAGCAGCCTGGCGGGAGCGTCGGAGCAGTACTTC.

The chain joins TRBV7-9 to TRBJ1-1, with a tentative D call TRBD1 (5 bases). Germline V gene data show CDR1 as SEHNR and CDR2 as FQNEAQ (reference sequence). The CDR3 has 14 amino acids. V dropped 5 bases and J dropped 0 bases, with 10 bases sitting between them. CDR3 coding DNA: TGTGCCAGCAGCAAACAGGACATGAACACTGAAGCTTTCTTT. This translates into CASSKQDMNTEAFF.

The chain joins TRBV19 to TRBJ1-3; no firm D call. The length of the CDR3 is 13 residues. Trimming shortened V by 6 bases and J by 2 bases, and 8 bases separated the two germline ends. The germline gives CDR1 LNHDA, CDR2 SQIVND (reference sequence). Here the CDR3 DNA reads TGTGCCAGTAGCCCTATGCCTGGAAACACCATATATTTT. It translates to CASSPMPGNTIYF.

The V gene is TRBV3-1 (or the pseudogene TRBV3-2), the J gene TRBJ1-3; D is unresolved. The CDR3 runs to 16 residues. Germline CDR1 is LGHDT and CDR2 is YNNKEL (reference sequence). The V end was cut by 0 bases, the J end by 0 bases, with 9 bases between. CDR3 in DNA: TGTGCCAGCAGCCAAGATCCCGGGGACTCTGGAAACACCATATATTTT. Its protein is CASSQDPGDSGNTIYF.

V is TRBV27 and J is TRBJ2-3; D is unclear. Germline assignment: CDR1 MNHEY and CDR2 SMNVEV (reference sequence). Trimming pared 5 bases from V and 0 bases from J, leaving 3 bases between. This CDR3 spans 12 amino acids. CDR3: CASSPSTDTQYF. For the CDR3, the DNA is TGTGCCAGCAGTCCCAGCACAGATACGCAGTATTTT.

The genes are TRBV14 and TRBJ2-1, with 10 nucleotides matching TRBD1. The V and J ends lost 0 bases and 6 bases, in that order; junction bases with no gene match: 2. Looked up from germline, CDR1 is SGHDN and CDR2 is FVKESK. The CDR3 contains 15 residues. CDR3 bases: TGTGCCAGCAGCCAAGACCGGACAGGGGGCAATGAGCAGTTCTTC. Amino acid sequence: CASSQDRTGGNEQFF.

The chain carries TRBV7-3 and TRBJ1-4; D gene ambiguous. V was pared by 1 base and J by 0 bases, with 6 bases between. CDR1 is SGHTA and CDR2 is FQGTGA in the germline V gene. CDR3 length: 15 amino acids. The DNA of the CDR3 is TGTGCCAGCAGCTTAATCCCAGCAACTAATGAAAAACTGTTTTTT. It yields the protein CASSLIPATNEKLFF.

V usage is TRBV29-1 and J usage is TRBJ1-1; D gene unclear. V was clipped by 4 bases and J by 8 bases, with 11 bases between them. The CDR3 sequence is 11 residues long. Germline CDR1 and CDR2: SQVTM and ANQGSEA. The CDR3 protein is CSVGRVHEAFF. Here the CDR3 DNA reads TGCAGCGTTGGGAGGGTTCACGAAGCTTTCTTT.

The chain carries TRBV28 and TRBJ1-3, with a tentative D call TRBD1 (5 bases). Trimming took 8 bases from V and 4 from J, leaving 18 bases between them. This CDR3 is built from 15 residues. Germline CDR1 reads MDHEN; CDR2 reads SYDVKM. This chain's CDR3 is CASSRSGTRGNTIYF. CDR3 coding DNA: TGTGCCAGCTCTCGTTCCGGGACGAGGGGAAACACCATATATTTT.

V usage is TRBV24-1 and J usage is TRBJ1-5; D is undetermined. With 5 bases removed from V and 6 bases from J, the gap between germline ends came to 10 bases. The CDR3 sequence is 13 residues long. The germline CDR1 and CDR2 sequences are KGHDR and SFDVKD. The DNA of the CDR3 is TGTGCCACCAGTGTGTCCCGTAGTCAGCCCCAGCATTTT. It is translated as CATSVSRSQPQHF.

V usage is TRBV7-9 and J usage is TRBJ1-4; 9 positions agree with TRBD1. The CDR3 loop spans 16 amino acids. V dropped 2 bases and J dropped 14; count of bases not matched to a gene: 15. Germline CDR1 and CDR2: SEHNR and FQNEAQ (reference sequence). CDR3 residues: CASSLKGTGPGLRLFF. The CDR3 DNA reads TGTGCCAGCAGCTTAAAGGGGACAGGGCCCGGCTTGCGTCTGTTTTTT.

The rearrangement joins TRBV7-9 to TRBJ2-2, with a possible D match to TRBD1 (6 bases). Trimming took off 2 bases at V and 9 bases at J, with 10 bases between the two ends. Germline V gene sequence: CDR1 SEHNR, CDR2 FQNEAQ (reference sequence). This CDR3 has 13 residues. CDR3 region: CASSLIGQWELFF. CDR3 nucleotide sequence: TGTGCCAGCAGCTTAATCGGACAGTGGGAGCTGTTTTTT.

V usage is TRBV27 and J usage is TRBJ2-7; 8 nucleotides agree with TRBD1. Trimming at V came to 6 bases and at J to 2 bases, leaving 6 bases not matched to a gene. CDR3 size: 14 residues. In germline, CDR1 is MNHEY, CDR2 SMNVEV (reference sequence). CDR3 residues: CASSRGQGTYEQYF. As DNA, the CDR3 is TGTGCCAGCAGCCGTGGACAGGGTACCTACGAGCAGTACTTC.

The chain uses TRBV10-2 and TRBJ2-7; no reliable D call. The germline CDR1 and CDR2 sequences are WSHSY and SAAADI. V lost 6 bases to trimming and J lost 4 bases, with 13 bases between them. The CDR3 contains 13 residues. As DNA, the CDR3 is TGCGCCAGCAGGGTAGGGCCCCCTTACGAGCAGTACTTC. Protein product: CASRVGPPYEQYF.